The 8 T cell receptor beta chains below all came from one sample that was sequenced in a study of HIV-infected children after antiretroviral therapy interruption. The TCR library was built from RNA with a 3' RACE protocol and unique molecular identifiers. TCRdb reprocessed the 3' RACE reads with MiXCR, giving one entry per CDR3 protein. The sample shows about 46,000 distinct CDR3 sequences, roughly 4.5% of them seen only once. Regarding treatment: PENTA 11 planned treatment interruption arm or continuous ART arm. Source: CD45RA+ CD4+ T cells from PBMCs, pooled from several time points, taken from a donor given antiretroviral therapy, either interrupted or continuous. Subset noted: naive CD4+ CD45RA+ CD45RO- T cells. All receptors come from a pool of human donors with HIV.

The sample holds many counts of this clonotype. This chain links TRBV5-1 with TRBJ2-5; no firm D call. Trimming left V 1 base short and J 5 bases short, with 3 bases between. Germline V gene data show CDR1 as SGHRS and CDR2 as YFSETQ. CDR3 length equals 11 residues. The CDR3 coding sequence is TGCGCCAGCAGCTTGACGGAGACCCAGTACTTC. Protein sequence: CASSLTETQYF.

In its sample, this clonotype was seen many times. The chain joins TRBV3-1 to TRBJ2-7; D uncertain. V lost 1 base and J 8 bases, leaving 15 bases between the germline ends. Per germline, CDR1 LGHDT and CDR2 YNNKEL (reference sequence). CDR3 length equals 14 residues. CDR3 residues: CASSQGTPAKKQYF. The CDR3 nucleotides read TGTGCCAGCAGCCAAGGAACACCCGCAAAGAAGCAGTACTTC.

A few counts support this clonotype. V and J are TRBV24-1 and TRBJ2-1; D gene ambiguous. Germline CDR1 reads KGHDR; CDR2 reads SFDVKD. Trimming shortened V by 4 bases and J by 6 bases, and 9 bases separated the two germline ends. This CDR3 is 13 amino acids long. CDR3 bases: TGTGCCACCAGTGACTCATACTCCAATGAGCAGTTCTTC. Translating it yields CATSDSYSNEQFF.

This clonotype showed up many times. The V gene is TRBV28, the J gene TRBJ2-7; D possibly corresponds to TRBD1 (5 bases). Between the trimmed V and J ends, which lost 3 bases and 3 bases, there was a span of 12 bases. From germline, CDR1 is MDHEN and CDR2 SYDVKM. The CDR3 spans 14 residues. The CDR3 DNA is TGTGCCAGCAGTTTCATCAGGGAAAGCTACGAGCAGTACTTC. This gives the protein CASSFIRESYEQYF.

J is TRBJ1-1 and V is TRBV11-2; D uncertain. The CDR3 has 11 amino acids. In germline, CDR1 is SGHAT, CDR2 FQNNGV. The ends were cut back, 5 bases at V and 8 bases at J, with 9 bases in the middle. The CDR3 nucleotides are TGTGCCAGCAGCCCTCCTGGCGAAGCTTTCTTT. The encoded protein is CASSPPGEAFF. Full variable domain (missing parts from reference TRBV11-2 and TRBJ1-1): EAGVAQSPRYKIIEKRQSVAFWCNPISGHATLYWYQQILGQGPKLLIQFQNNGVVDDSQLPKDRFSAERLKGVDSTLKIQPAKLEDSAVYLCASSPPGEAFFGQGTRLTVV.

In its sample, this clonotype was seen many times. The chain links TRBV20-1 to TRBJ1-1, with D possibly being TRBD1 (5 bases). Trimming took 5 bases from V and 6 from J, leaving 16 bases between them. The length of the CDR3 is 13 residues. Germline CDR1 and CDR2: DFQATT and SNEGSKA (reference sequence). CDR3 in DNA: TGCAGTGCTGGCGGCAGGGCTGGGCCTGAAGCTTTCTTT. Its translation is CSAGGRAGPEAFF.

This clonotype was seen repeatedly, ten times or more. The chain joins TRBV12-3 or TRBV12-4 to TRBJ2-7, with a tentative D call TRBD1 (6 bases). V lost 5 bases and J 2 bases, leaving 13 bases between the germline ends. CDR3 length: 14 residues. CDR3 loop: CASSGQQQAYEQYF. The CDR3, as DNA: TGTGCCAGCAGTGGACAGCAGCAGGCCTACGAGCAGTACTTC.

This clonotype showed up many times. This chain uses TRBV20-1 with TRBJ2-1; 12 positions agree with TRBD2. The trim removed 6 bases at V and 0 bases at J, leaving 6 bases unmatched. The germline CDR1 and CDR2 sequences are DFQATT and SNEGSKA (reference sequence). This CDR3 has 16 amino acids. CDR3 in DNA: TGCAGTGCGCTACTAGCGGGGGGCCCCTCCTACAATGAGCAGTTCTTC. Protein sequence: CSALLAGGPSYNEQFF.